The rows below give T cell receptor beta chains drawn from one sample of a study of regulatory T cells in long-lasting Graves disease. TCRdb called the multiplex PCR reads again in MiXCR, with one record for every CDR3 protein. The sample carries 450,000 to 700,000 distinct CDR3 sequences, less than 15% recorded once. This sample also belongs to another study, concerning T cells in Graves' hyperthyroidism and ophthalmopathy.

Source: peripheral blood mononuclear cells (PBMCs), taken at new diagnosis, from a patient treated with antithyroid drugs. The origin of the receptors is a man between 25 and 39 years old with Graves disease. Both conserved end residues are part of each CDR3. The D gene is left open where the match is weak. Clone size appears in some rows only: once, few, many, or a class for an expanded clone.

TRBJ2-1 . TRBV6-5 few 12 TGTGCCAGCAGTTACGGGGTCGGTAAGCAGTTCTTC CASSYGVGKQFF
TRBJ2-2 . TRBV9 many 13 TGTGCCAGCAGCGCGCTAGCAGCCGGGGAGCTGTTTTTT CASSALAAGELFF
TRBJ2-5 . TRBV12-3/TRBV12-4 many 13 TGTGCCAGCAGTTTTTCGGGGGCGGAGACCCAGTACTTC CASSFSGAETQYF
TRBJ2-3 TRBD2 TRBV19 many 15 TGTGCCAGTAGAACGACTAGCGCGGGGACAGATACGCAGTATTTT CASRTTSAGTDTQYF
TRBJ1-6 . TRBV9 few 15 TGTGCCAGCAGCCCGCTATTGTCCGGGAATTCACCCCTCCACTTT CASSPLLSGNSPLHF
TRBJ1-1 . TRBV3-1 many 14 TGTGCCAGCAGCCGCCCCCAGGGTAACACTGAAGCTTTCTTT CASSRPQGNTEAFF
TRBJ2-1 . TRBV7-8 many 15 TGTGCCAGCAGCCCTAACCCGGGCCCCTACAATGAGCAGTTCTTC CASSPNPGPYNEQFF
TRBJ2-3 . TRBV20-1 . 13 TGCAGGCTACAGGGATCTAGCACAGATACGCAGTATTTT CRLQGSSTDTQYF
TRBJ2-1 . TRBV12-3/TRBV12-4 . 15 TGTGCCAGCAGTTTAGACAGGGCAGTATCCGATGAGCAGTTCTTC CASSLDRAVSDEQFF
TRBJ2-5 . TRBV9 . 15 TGTGCCAGCAGCGTAGATCAGCGGGCGGGGGAGACCCAGTACTTC CASSVDQRAGETQYF
TRBJ2-7 . TRBV30 . 15 TGTGCCTGGAGTGTATGGGCTGGGCCGGCCTACGAGCAGTACTTC CAWSVWAGPAYEQYF
TRBJ1-1 . TRBV6-9 many 13 TGTGCCAGCAGTTCACAGGGAAGTCTTGAAGCTTTCTTT CASSSQGSLEAFF
TRBJ2-6 TRBD1 TRBV7-9 many 16 TGTGCCAGCAGCCGACAGGGTGTGTCTGGGGCCAACGTCCTGACTTTC CASSRQGVSGANVLTF
TRBJ2-2 TRBD2 TRBV9 . 16 TGTGCCAGCAGCGAATCTAGCGGGAGGAACACCGGGGAGCTGTTTTTT CASSESSGRNTGELFF
TRBJ2-5 . TRBV28 many 14 TGTGCCAGCAGTTTATCACTGTACCAAGAGACCCAGTACTTC CASSLSLYQETQYF
TRBJ1-5 TRBD1 TRBV6-1 many 16 TGTGCCAGCACCCGGGACAGGGTCAATAGCAATCAGCCCCAGCATTTT CASTRDRVNSNQPQHF
TRBJ1-4 . TRBV7-2 many 18 TGTGCCAGCAGCTTTCGGTCGGTGACGGAGAGGATTAATGAAAAACTGTTTTTT CASSFRSVTERINEKLFF
TRBJ1-4 . TRBV3-1 . 17 TGTGCCAGCAGCCTTAGGACATTGGTAACGACTAATGAAAAACTGTTTTTT CASSLRTLVTTNEKLFF
TRBJ2-7 . TRBV20-1 . 13 TGCAGTGGAACCGTCCCGCCTTCCTACGAGCAGTACTTC CSGTVPPSYEQYF
TRBJ2-5 . TRBV5-6 . 15 TGTGCCAGCAGCTTCGGGACGGTGATCCAAGAGACCCAGTACTTC CASSFGTVIQETQYF
TRBJ2-1 TRBD1 TRBV6-5 few 16 TGTGCCAGCAGTTACGCTAGACAGGGCCCCTACAATGAGCAGTTCTTC CASSYARQGPYNEQFF
TRBJ2-2 . TRBV5-1 many 15 TGCGCCAGCGGTCGGGACCCCGAGGACACCGGGGAGCTGTTTTTT CASGRDPEDTGELFF
TRBJ2-1 . TRBV6-2/TRBV6-3 many 15 TGTGCCAGCAGTTATAGCAGGGACGCCTACAATGAGCAGTTCTTC CASSYSRDAYNEQFF
TRBJ2-1 TRBD1 TRBV11-2 many 15 TGTGCCAGCAGCTTATCCGACAGGGTTGGCAATGAGCAGTTCTTC CASSLSDRVGNEQFF
TRBJ2-3 . TRBV20-1 many 16 TGCAGTGCATTACCGGGGTACTCAGGGGGGCCAGATACGCAGTATTTT CSALPGYSGGPDTQYF
TRBJ2-1 . TRBV7-7 many 13 TGTGCCAGCAGCTTTTCCCCTAGTGCCGAGCAGTTCTTC CASSFSPSAEQFF
TRBJ1-1 . TRBV27 many 13 TGTGCCAGCAGTTTGGATCAGGGGTCTGAAGCTTTCTTT CASSLDQGSEAFF
TRBJ1-1 . TRBV3-1 few 15 TGTGCCAGCAGCCAGACCAACCGACGGGCCACTGAAGCTTTCTTT CASSQTNRRATEAFF
TRBJ2-5 TRBD2 TRBV20-1 many 15 TGCAGTGCCCCCCGAGGGGCGGGAGTTAAAGAGACCCAGTACTTC CSAPRGAGVKETQYF
TRBJ1-1 . TRBV5-1 many 15 TGCGCCAGCAGCTTGGAGCGGGTCCGAGTCGATGAAGCTTTCTTT CASSLERVRVDEAFF
TRBJ2-7 TRBD2 TRBV29-1 many 15 TGCAGCGTTACGAGGACTAGCGGGAGTTCCTACGAGCAGTACTTC CSVTRTSGSSYEQYF
TRBJ2-7 . TRBV12-3/TRBV12-4 . 13 TGTGCCAGCAGTTTCGGGGGGCGCGGCGAGCAGTACTTC CASSFGGRGEQYF
TRBJ1-1 . TRBV3-1 . 14 TGTGCCAGCAGCCAAGATTTTTCGCCCCTAGAAGCTTTCTTT CASSQDFSPLEAFF
TRBJ2-4 . TRBV6-7 few 12 TGTGCCAGGGAGGGGCGAGTGCACATTCAGTACTTC CAREGRVHIQYF
TRBJ2-1 TRBD2 TRBV10-1 few 15 TGCGCCAGCAGTAGACTAGCGGGAGCTGACAATGAGCAGTTCTTC CASSRLAGADNEQFF
TRBJ1-1 . TRBV28 many 15 TGTGCCAGCAGTTTGTCGGCCTTAGGAGACACTGAAGCTTTCTTT CASSLSALGDTEAFF
TRBJ2-3 . TRBV25-1 . 15 TGTGCCAGCAGTGAAGTTGGAGGGGATCGAGATACGCAGTATTTT CASSEVGGDRDTQYF
TRBJ2-3 TRBD2 TRBV3-1 . 16 TGTGCCAGCAGCCAAGGGGGGGGAGCGGGCACAGATACGCAGTATTTT CASSQGGGAGTDTQYF
TRBJ2-3 . TRBV27 many 14 TGTGCCAGCAGTTTATCGTGGGCGGCAGATACGCAGTATTTT CASSLSWAADTQYF
TRBJ1-1 . TRBV29-1 many 12 TGCAGCGCCAAAGCCCTGAACACTGAAGCTTTCTTT CSAKALNTEAFF
TRBJ2-5 . TRBV5-5 many 14 TGTGCCAGCAGCTTGGTACCAGGTGGAGAGACCCAGTACTTC CASSLVPGGETQYF
TRBJ1-6 . TRBV20-1 . 15 TGCAGTGCTAGAGCGTGGGAGACGAATAATTCACCCCTCCACTTT CSARAWETNNSPLHF
TRBJ1-5 . TRBV3-1 many 14 TGTGCCAGCAGCCAATTGGAAGGCGGCCAGCCCCAGCATTTT CASSQLEGGQPQHF
TRBJ1-2 . TRBV6-1 many 13 TGTGCCAGCAGGAAGACAGGCCCGAATGGCTACACCTTC CASRKTGPNGYTF
TRBJ2-1 . TRBV9 many 14 TGTGCCAGCAGCGTATTGCGGGACGGCAATGAGCAGTTCTTC CASSVLRDGNEQFF
TRBJ1-2 . TRBV5-1 . 14 TGCGCCAGCAGCTTGGAACAGCCAACTATGGGCTACACCTTC CASSLEQPTMGYTF
TRBJ2-7 . TRBV29-1 few 13 TGCAGCGTTGCCCAGGGTGGACCCTACGAGCAGTACTTC CSVAQGGPYEQYF
TRBJ2-1 TRBD2 TRBV6-1 few 15 TGTGCCAGCAATTTAAGCGGGAGGTTATACAATGAGCAGTTCTTC CASNLSGRLYNEQFF
TRBJ1-1 TRBD1 TRBV28 many 14 TGTGCCAGCAGCCCTCGACAGGGCTACACTGAAGCTTTCTTT CASSPRQGYTEAFF
TRBJ1-5 . TRBV27 many 13 TGTGCCAGCAGTTTATCCTCAAGGCAGCCCCAGCATTTT CASSLSSRQPQHF